This T cell receptor (beta chain) was obtained from a study of T-cell reconstitution after alpha-beta-depleted transplantation in children. Losses at the gene ends were 3 bases for V and 0 bases for J; bases not matched to a gene: 0. This CDR3 is 15 amino acids long. This clonotype appeared many times. For TCRbeta, the library was prepared with unique molecular identifiers. Each CDR3 protein is one row after TCRdb ran MiXCR on the PCR reads. The table lists around 480,000 distinct CDR3 sequences, 30% to 35% of them singletons. V and J are TRBV12-3 or TRBV12-4 and TRBJ2-2; 8 bases match TRBD2. The sample consisted of PBMCs from the stem cell graft donor, taken from the stem cell graft. The TCR was taken from a human donor who donated a stem cell graft to a child with aplastic anemia. This CDR3 is CASSFSGANTGELFF. The CDR3 DNA sequence: TGTGCCAGCAGTTTTAGCGGGGCGAACACCGGGGAGCTGTTTTTT.